Described below is a single T cell receptor (beta chain) sequence and its context. As yet, its antigen is unknown. The data were produced by immunoSEQ multiplex PCR, yet TCRdb's version contains in-frame clones alone and is incomplete. Of some 120,000 clones in the sample, 87% were seen once. Per germline, CDR1 LGHNT and CDR2 FRNRAP. The V gene end was trimmed by 4 bases and the J gene end by 1 base; junction bases not matched to a gene: 10. The CDR3 has 17 residues. This sample was included in a study of T cell responses to AZD1222 COVID-19 vaccine. Study results and caveats: Donors were mostly white British, more females; clonal diversity possibly underestimated.

This receptor was taken from an adult in good health. The chain has TRBV12-5 and TRBJ1-1; the match to TRBD1 covers 9 bases. The source was peripheral blood, collected on day 0 of AZD1222 vaccination. The CDR3: CASGSRHRGRGNTEAFF. In DNA form, the CDR3 reads TGTGCTAGTGGTTCCCGACACAGGGGGCGCGGGAACACTGAAGCTTTCTTT.